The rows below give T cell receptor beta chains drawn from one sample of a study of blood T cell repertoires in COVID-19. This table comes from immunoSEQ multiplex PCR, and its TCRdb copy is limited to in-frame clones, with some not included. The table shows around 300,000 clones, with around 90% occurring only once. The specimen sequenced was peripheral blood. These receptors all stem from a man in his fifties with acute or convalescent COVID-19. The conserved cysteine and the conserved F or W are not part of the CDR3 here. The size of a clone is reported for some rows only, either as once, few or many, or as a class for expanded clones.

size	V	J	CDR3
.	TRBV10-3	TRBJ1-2	ATHSGTGGGYT
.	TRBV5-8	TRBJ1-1	ASSSQINTEAF
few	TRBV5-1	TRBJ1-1	ASAPGQRYTEAF
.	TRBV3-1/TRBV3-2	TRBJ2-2	ASSPGQNFLSTGELF
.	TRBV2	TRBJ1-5	ASSPYQPQH
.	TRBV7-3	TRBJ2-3	ASSSDGGTSTDTQY
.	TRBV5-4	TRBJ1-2	ASSLNVGGNYGYT
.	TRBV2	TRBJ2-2	ARRRTSGVSGELF
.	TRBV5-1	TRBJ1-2	ASSTRGGVDGYT
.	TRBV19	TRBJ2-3	ATQRGGLADTQY
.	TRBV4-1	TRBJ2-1	ASSHLGGGSYNEQF
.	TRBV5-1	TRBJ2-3	ASSLVSGGAVDTQY
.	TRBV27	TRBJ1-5	ASSPRGGQEGQPQH